This T cell receptor (beta chain) came from a study of blood T cell repertoires in COVID-19. Study-wide background: The analysed material was cDNA or gDNA that came from T cells, B-cell-depleted T cells, or PBMCs.

CDR1 and CDR2 (germline): SGHTA, FQGNSA. CDR3 length: 15 amino acids. The ends were cut back, 3 bases at V and 0 bases at J, with 10 bases in the middle. Produced via immunoSEQ multiplex PCR; TCRdb's table is partial and in-frame only. Among some 250,000 clones, approximately 83% were seen once, and the ten largest hold 4.4%. This sequence joins TRBV7-2 and TRBJ2-3; TRBD2 might be the D (5 bases). The sequence came from a middle-aged man with active or convalescent COVID-19. The source material was peripheral blood. This CDR3 is CASSLDSSSTDTQYF. The CDR3 DNA is TGTGCCAGCAGCTTGGACTCCTCGAGCACAGATACGCAGTATTTT.